One and the same sample provided the 13 T cell receptor beta chains below, sequenced in a study of T cells in Graves' hyperthyroidism and ophthalmopathy (dated by TCRdb to the late 2010s). The library was produced with multiplex PCR. Instrument used: Illumina HiSeq 2000. The TCR beta CDR3 regions were amplified from RNA transcripts. The first round of RT-PCR for the TCR CDR3 was performed with the HTBI primer set and the Qiagen OneStep RT-PCR kit. TCRdb reprocessed the public reads (quality trimming at Q25 with fastp, clone calling with MiXCR) and kept in-frame beta chains. Each CDR3 protein gets just one entry, which takes the most common genes and DNA from the rows behind it. This sample gives approximately 320,000 distinct CDR3 sequences in total; approximately 15% of them show up just once. The ten biggest clones cover around 33% of the sample. Sequencing was carried out using blood. The receptors derive from a man under 40 with Graves' hyperthyroidism.

This clonotype was detected many times. The chain uses TRBV7-9 and TRBJ2-3, with D possibly being TRBD1 or TRBD2 (6 bases each). Deletions cut 11 bases from V and 0 bases from J, with 18 bases between. Germline lookup yields CDR1 SEHNR and CDR2 FQNEAQ (reference sequence). CDR3 length: 15 residues. The CDR3 DNA reads as TGTGCCTCCATCAAGGGGGGACCTAGCACAGATACGCAGTATTTT. It codes for CASIKGGPSTDTQYF.

This clonotype was picked up a small number of times. V and J are TRBV5-1 and TRBJ2-7; 10 bases align to TRBD2. Germline V gene sequence: CDR1 SGHRS, CDR2 YFSETQ. V trimming: 0 bases; J trimming: 3 bases; junction bases outside the gene matches: 3. CDR3 length: 15 residues. The CDR3 nucleotides are TGCGCCAGCAGCTTGGAGGCTAGCGGGGGCTACGAGCAGTACTTC. The encoded protein is CASSLEASGGYEQYF.

At least ten counts were recorded for this clonotype. The chain combines TRBV7-9 with TRBJ1-1; D call uncertain. Deletions cut 5 bases from V and 5 bases from J, with 12 bases between. Germline V gene lookup returns CDR1 SEHNR and CDR2 FQNEAQ (reference sequence). There are 13 residues in the CDR3. The CDR3 DNA reads as TGTGCCAGCAGCGAAAATTCAGGTACTGAAGCTTTCTTT. This encodes CASSENSGTEAFF.

This clonotype came up many times. J is TRBJ2-3 and V is TRBV2; D could derive from TRBD1 or TRBD2 (5 bases each). Germline-derived CDR1 and CDR2 are SNHLY and FYNNEI. The CDR3 covers 14 residues. Trimming pared 6 bases from V and 1 base from J, leaving 11 bases between. CDR3 nucleotide sequence: TGTGCCAGCAGCTGGGACCCCCGCACAGATACGCAGTATTTT. Its protein is CASSWDPRTDTQYF.

The sample holds many counts of this clonotype. This chain joins TRBV20-1 and TRBJ2-7; D might be TRBD2 (5 bases). The CDR3 totals 12 residues. In germline, CDR1 is DFQATT, CDR2 SNEGSKA (reference sequence). The germline V and J ends were trimmed by 7 bases and 2 bases, with 12 bases remaining between them. CDR3 nucleotides: TGCAGTGTAAACGGGGTAGCCTACGAGCAGTACTTC. Translation: CSVNGVAYEQYF.

The genes are TRBV2 and TRBJ2-1; 11 bases fit TRBD2. The CDR3 extends over 20 amino acids. The V gene end was trimmed by 2 bases and the J gene end by 0 bases; junction bases not matched to a gene: 12. Germline CDR1 reads SNHLY; CDR2 reads FYNNEI. The CDR3 region is CASSEILGTSGRSSYNEQFF. CDR3 nucleotide sequence: TGTGCCAGCAGTGAAATACTAGGGACTAGCGGACGTAGCTCCTACAATGAGCAGTTCTTC.

The J gene is TRBJ2-1, the V gene TRBV24-1; 7 positions agree with TRBD2. The trim removed 9 bases at V and 4 bases at J, leaving 8 bases unmatched. The CDR3 length is 14 residues. The germline V gene encodes CDR1 KGHDR and CDR2 SFDVKD. This CDR3 is CATQRGGSYNEQFF. The CDR3 coding sequence is TGTGCCACCCAAAGGGGCGGGAGTTACAATGAGCAGTTCTTC.

In its sample, this clonotype was seen many times. J is TRBJ2-1 and V is TRBV7-9; D is unresolved. The CDR3 is made up of 16 amino acids. Per germline, CDR1 SEHNR and CDR2 FQNEAQ (reference sequence). V was cut by 4 bases and J by 4 bases, with 17 bases left in between. The CDR3 reads CASSSPGPARYNEQFF. The CDR3, as DNA: TGTGCCAGCAGCTCTCCGGGTCCTGCTCGGTACAATGAGCAGTTCTTC. The full variable domain, completed using reference TRBV7-9 and TRBJ2-1, is DTGVSQNPRHKITKRGQNVTFRCDPISEHNRLYWYRQTLGQGPEFLTYFQNEAQLEKSRLLSDRFSAERPKGSFSTLEIQRTEQGDSAMYLCASSSPGPARYNEQFFGPGTRLTVL.

In this sample, this clonotype turned up many times. As DNA, the CDR3 is TGCAGTGCTAGAGAGGAGCGGGGGACCTACGAGCAGTACTTC. This encodes CSAREERGTYEQYF. The gene calls are TRBV20-1 and TRBJ2-7; 8 nucleotides align to TRBD2. The CDR3 has 14 residues. Trimming cost V 0 bases and J 2 bases; bases outside gene matches: 3. Germline-derived CDR1 and CDR2 are DFQATT and SNEGSKA (reference sequence).

The table lists this clonotype with many counts. The J gene is TRBJ2-5, the V gene TRBV12-3 or TRBV12-4, with unresolved D. CDR3 size: 13 residues. V lost 2 bases and J lost 1, with 5 bases in between. Here the CDR3 DNA reads TGTGCCAGCAGTTTACGGAGCCAAGAGACCCAGTACTTC. This gives the protein CASSLRSQETQYF.

As concerns this clonotype: This may come from a read error, since a much larger clone is one base off. Without the conserved terminal phenylalanine or tryptophan, this CDR3 likely stems from a read error. V gene TRBV10-3 combines with J gene TRBJ2-7; maybe TRBD1 (5 bases). Germline V gene sequence: CDR1 ENHRY, CDR2 SYGVKD. This CDR3 contains 14 residues. Trimming took off 1 base at V and 0 bases at J, with 7 bases between the two ends. CDR3 sequence (DNA): TGTGCCATCAGTGAGTTCCAGGGCTCCTACGAGCAGTACTCC. Amino acid sequence: CAISEFQGSYEQYS.

This clonotype was seen at least ten times. The chain is built from TRBV9 and TRBJ2-7; D is undetermined. The germline V gene has CDR1 SGDLS and CDR2 YYNGEE. There are 15 residues in the CDR3. Deletions cut 2 bases from V and 0 bases from J, with 12 bases between. This CDR3 reads CASSVEKQSSYEQYF. CDR3 sequence (DNA): TGTGCCAGCAGCGTGGAGAAGCAGAGCTCCTACGAGCAGTACTTC.

As for this clonotype: A much larger clone lies one base from this, so it may be a read error. The rearrangement joins TRBV15 to TRBJ2-3, with D hard to call. This CDR3 has 15 amino acids. Germline values: CDR1 LNHNV, CDR2 YYDKDF (reference sequence). The CDR3 nucleotides are TGTGCCTCCAGCAGCCCCGCGGAACTACGTGATACGCAGTATTTT. This sequence encodes CASSSPAELRDTQYF.